A selection of T cell receptor beta chains follows, all from one sample in a study of cytomegalovirus exposure and HLA in healthy donors. The table came from immunoSEQ multiplex PCR; TCRdb's copy has only in-frame clones and leaves some out. The sample gives about 130,000 clones, almost 85% of which show up once; roughly 27% is in the top ten. The sample was PBMCs. Receptor source: a man aged 25-45 years in good health and CMV-seropositive. The CDR3 runs from the conserved cysteine through the conserved F or W. A D gene is named only where the DNA matches it firmly. Clone size is given for some rows only: seen once, a few or many times, or a class if the clone is expanded.

V,size,length,J,D,CDR3,DNA
TRBV7-3,NA,15,TRBJ2-1,TRBD2,CASSLGTSGSNEQFF,TGTGCCAGCAGCTTAGGGACTAGCGGGAGCAATGAGCAGTTCTTC
TRBV2,NA,15,TRBJ2-5,NA,CASSELGGGRETQYF,TGTGCCAGCAGTGAACTAGGGGGGGGGCGAGAGACCCAGTACTTC
TRBV9,many,11,TRBJ2-3,NA,CASSRGDTQYF,TGTGCCAGCAGCCGGGGAGATACGCAGTATTTT
TRBV6-1,NA,14,TRBJ2-5,NA,CASSPGEFQETQYF,TGTGCCAGCAGCCCAGGGGAATTCCAAGAGACCCAGTACTTC
TRBV10-3,NA,14,TRBJ2-3,TRBD2,CAISGGGLGDTQYF,TGTGCCATCAGTGGAGGGGGACTAGGGGATACGCAGTATTTT
TRBV7-3,NA,15,TRBJ2-5,TRBD1,CASSLLGQVPETQYF,TGTGCCAGCAGCTTACTGGGACAGGTTCCGGAGACCCAGTACTTC
TRBV4-1,NA,16,TRBJ2-3,NA,CASSQRTAEYTDTQYF,TGCGCCAGCAGCCAAAGGACAGCGGAATACACAGATACGCAGTATTTT
TRBV29-1,NA,11,TRBJ2-7,NA,CSVGESYEQYF,TGCAGCGTCGGGGAATCCTACGAGCAGTACTTC
TRBV29-1,NA,13,TRBJ1-1,NA,CSVGYTGGTEAFF,TGCAGCGTTGGGTACACGGGAGGCACTGAAGCTTTCTTT
TRBV5-4,NA,17,TRBJ2-3,TRBD2,CASSFGEAGGRSDTQYF,TGTGCCAGCAGCTTTGGGGAAGCGGGAGGCAGGAGCGATACGCAGTATTTT
TRBV2,NA,14,TRBJ1-1,NA,CASSGSRVKTEAFF,TGTGCCAGCAGTGGGTCCAGGGTGAAGACTGAAGCTTTCTTT
TRBV5-1,NA,11,TRBJ2-7,NA,CASSLGVVQYF,TGCGCCAGCAGCTTGGGCGTAGTGCAGTACTTC
TRBV19,NA,13,TRBJ1-2,TRBD1,CASGTGSASGYTF,TGTGCCAGTGGGACAGGATCCGCCTCTGGCTACACCTTC
TRBV11-3,NA,15,TRBJ2-7,TRBD2,CASSSRTSGGGEQYF,TGTGCCAGCAGCTCCCGGACTAGCGGGGGGGGAGAGCAGTACTTC
TRBV6-6,NA,16,TRBJ2-1,TRBD2,CASSYSIRGGNNEQFF,TGTGCCAGCAGTTACTCAATACGCGGGGGTAACAATGAGCAGTTCTTC
TRBV10-2,NA,15,TRBJ2-7,TRBD1,CASSTSGTGAYEQYF,TGCGCCAGCAGTACTTCCGGGACAGGGGCCTACGAGCAGTACTTC
TRBV4-2,NA,19,TRBJ2-1,NA,CASSQVARSPASSYNEQFF,TGTGCCAGCAGCCAAGTCGCCCGGTCCCCGGCTAGCTCTTACAATGAGCAGTTCTTC
TRBV6-5,few,15,TRBJ1-1,NA,CASSTPWGVNTEAFF,TGTGCCAGCAGTACCCCATGGGGGGTGAACACTGAAGCTTTCTTT
TRBV5-8,NA,16,TRBJ1-4,TRBD1,CASSLGQGTTNEKLFF,TGTGCCAGCAGCTTGGGACAGGGAACGACTAATGAAAAACTGTTTTTT
TRBV12-5,NA,11,TRBJ2-1,NA,CASGSPGMQFF,TGTGCTAGTGGTTCCCCGGGGATGCAGTTCTTC
TRBV9,NA,15,TRBJ1-6,NA,CASSVEGQSNSPLHF,TGTGCCAGCAGCGTAGAGGGGCAGTCAAATTCACCCCTCCACTTT
TRBV5-1,NA,14,TRBJ1-2,NA,CASSLVGADYGYTF,TGCGCCAGCAGCTTGGTTGGGGCAGACTATGGCTACACCTTC
TRBV10-3,NA,15,TRBJ2-2,TRBD1,CAISDGQGNTGELFF,TGTGCCATCAGTGATGGACAGGGGAACACCGGGGAGCTGTTTTTT
TRBV11-2,NA,16,TRBJ1-2,TRBD1,CASSLDGDRAFYGYTF,TGTGCCAGCAGCTTAGATGGGGACAGGGCCTTCTATGGCTACACCTTC
TRBV7-2,NA,13,TRBJ2-1,NA,CASSQAGENEQFF,TGTGCCAGCAGCCAAGCCGGTGAAAATGAGCAGTTCTTC
TRBV15,NA,19,TRBJ1-1,NA,CATSRDRGEGYLGLNEAFF,TGTGCCACCAGCAGAGATCGCGGGGAGGGCTATCTAGGTTTAAATGAAGCTTTCTTT
TRBV7-9,few,15,TRBJ1-4,TRBD1,CASSSDRGREEKLFF,TGTGCCAGCAGCTCGGACAGGGGGCGCGAAGAAAAACTGTTTTTT
TRBV5-6,NA,16,TRBJ2-2,TRBD2,CASSHGGGGRTGELFF,TGTGCCAGCAGCCACGGGGGGGGAGGAAGGACCGGGGAGCTGTTTTTT